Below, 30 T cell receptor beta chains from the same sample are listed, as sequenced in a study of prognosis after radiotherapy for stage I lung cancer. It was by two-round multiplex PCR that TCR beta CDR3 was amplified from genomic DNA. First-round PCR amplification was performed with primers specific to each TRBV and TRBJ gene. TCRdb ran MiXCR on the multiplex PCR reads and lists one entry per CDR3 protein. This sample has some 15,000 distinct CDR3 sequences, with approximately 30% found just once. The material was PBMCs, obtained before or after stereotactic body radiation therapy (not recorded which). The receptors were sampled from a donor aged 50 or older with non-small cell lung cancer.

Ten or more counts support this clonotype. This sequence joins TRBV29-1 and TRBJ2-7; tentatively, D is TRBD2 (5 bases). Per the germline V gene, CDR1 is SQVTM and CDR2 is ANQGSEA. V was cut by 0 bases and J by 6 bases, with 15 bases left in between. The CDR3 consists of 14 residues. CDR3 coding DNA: TGCAGCGTTGAAGAGGCTAGCCGTGCTTCCGAGCAGTACTTC. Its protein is CSVEEASRASEQYF.

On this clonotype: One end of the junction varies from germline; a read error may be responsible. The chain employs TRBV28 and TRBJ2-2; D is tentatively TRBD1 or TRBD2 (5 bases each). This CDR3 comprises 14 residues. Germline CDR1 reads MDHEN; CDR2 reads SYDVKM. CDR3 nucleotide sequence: TGCGTCAGCAGTTTATCAGGGAGAGGCGGGGAGCTGTTTTTT. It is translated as CVSSLSGRGGELFF.

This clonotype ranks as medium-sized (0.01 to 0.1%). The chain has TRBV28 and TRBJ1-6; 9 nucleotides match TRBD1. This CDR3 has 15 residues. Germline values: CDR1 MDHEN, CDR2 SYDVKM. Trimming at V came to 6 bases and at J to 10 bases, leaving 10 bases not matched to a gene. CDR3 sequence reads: CASRGQGARLSPLHF. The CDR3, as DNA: TGTGCCAGCAGGGGACAGGGAGCGCGGCTCTCACCCCTCCACTTT.

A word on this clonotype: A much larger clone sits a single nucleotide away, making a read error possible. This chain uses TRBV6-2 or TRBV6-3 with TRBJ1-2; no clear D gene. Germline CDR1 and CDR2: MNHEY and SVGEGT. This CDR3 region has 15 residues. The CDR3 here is CASRYSRESTYGYTF. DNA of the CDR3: TGTGCCAGCAGATACTCACGGGAGAGTACTTATGGCTACACCTTC.

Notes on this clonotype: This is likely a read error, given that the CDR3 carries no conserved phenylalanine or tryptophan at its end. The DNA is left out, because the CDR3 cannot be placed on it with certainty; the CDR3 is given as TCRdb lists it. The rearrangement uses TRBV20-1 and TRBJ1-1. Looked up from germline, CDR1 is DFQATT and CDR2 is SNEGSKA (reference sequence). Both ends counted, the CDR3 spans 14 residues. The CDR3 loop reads CSDRVSQGGTEACS.

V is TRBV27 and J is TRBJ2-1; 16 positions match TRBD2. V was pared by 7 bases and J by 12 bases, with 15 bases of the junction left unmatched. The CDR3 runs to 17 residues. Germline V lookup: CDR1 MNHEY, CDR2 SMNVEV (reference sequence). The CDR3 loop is CASITPGGLAGGWGQFF. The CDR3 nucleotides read TGTGCCAGCATAACACCCGGGGGACTAGCGGGAGGGTGGGGGCAGTTCTTC.

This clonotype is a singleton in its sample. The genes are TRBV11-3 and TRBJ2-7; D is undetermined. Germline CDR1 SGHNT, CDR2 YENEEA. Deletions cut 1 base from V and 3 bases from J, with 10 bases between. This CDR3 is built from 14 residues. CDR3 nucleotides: TGTGCCAGCAGCTTAGCGGCCTGCCACTACGAGCAGTACTTC. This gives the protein CASSLAACHYEQYF.

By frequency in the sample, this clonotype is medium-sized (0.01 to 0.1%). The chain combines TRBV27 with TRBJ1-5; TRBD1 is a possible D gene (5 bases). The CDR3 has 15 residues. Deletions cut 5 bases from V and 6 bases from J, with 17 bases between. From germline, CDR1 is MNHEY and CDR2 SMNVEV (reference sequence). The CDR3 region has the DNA TGTGCCAGCAGTGCCCTATGGGGCCGAAGTCAGCCCCAGCATTTT. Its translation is CASSALWGRSQPQHF.

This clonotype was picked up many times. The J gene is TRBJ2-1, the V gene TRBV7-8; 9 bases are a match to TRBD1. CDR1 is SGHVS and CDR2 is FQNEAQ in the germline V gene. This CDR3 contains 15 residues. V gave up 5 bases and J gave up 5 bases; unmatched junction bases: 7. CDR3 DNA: TGTGCCAGCAGCCACTTTGGACAGGGGAACAATGAGCAGTTCTTC. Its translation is CASSHFGQGNNEQFF.

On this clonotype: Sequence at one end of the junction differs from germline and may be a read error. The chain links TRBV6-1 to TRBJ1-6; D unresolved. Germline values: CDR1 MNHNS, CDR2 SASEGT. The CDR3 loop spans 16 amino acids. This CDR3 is CASKNGERRHNSPLHF. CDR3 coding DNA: TGTGCCAGCAAGAATGGGGAAAGGAGACATAATTCCCCCCTCCACTTT.

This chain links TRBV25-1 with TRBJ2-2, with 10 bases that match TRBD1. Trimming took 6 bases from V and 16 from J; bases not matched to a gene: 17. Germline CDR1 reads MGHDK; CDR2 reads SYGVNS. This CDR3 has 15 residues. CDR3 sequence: CASRAGTGVAGEKFF. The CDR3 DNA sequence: TGTGCCAGCAGGGCGGGGACAGGGGTGGCCGGGGAGAAGTTTTTT.

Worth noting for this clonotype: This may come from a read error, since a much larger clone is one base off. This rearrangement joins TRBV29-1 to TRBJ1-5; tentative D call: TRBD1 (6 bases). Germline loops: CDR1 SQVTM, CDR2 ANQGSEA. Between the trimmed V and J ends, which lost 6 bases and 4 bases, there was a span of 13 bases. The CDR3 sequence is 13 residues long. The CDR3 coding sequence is TGCAGCGTCATGACAGGTTGTAATCAGCCCCAGCATTTT. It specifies CSVMTGCNQPQHF.

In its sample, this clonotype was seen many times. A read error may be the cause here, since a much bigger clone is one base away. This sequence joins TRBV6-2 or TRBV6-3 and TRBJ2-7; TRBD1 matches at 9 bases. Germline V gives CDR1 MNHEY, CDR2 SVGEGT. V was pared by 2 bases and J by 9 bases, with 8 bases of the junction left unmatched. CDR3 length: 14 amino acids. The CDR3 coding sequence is TGTGCCAGCAGTTACGTCGGGACAGGGAACGTGCAGTACTTC. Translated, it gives CASSYVGTGNVQYF.

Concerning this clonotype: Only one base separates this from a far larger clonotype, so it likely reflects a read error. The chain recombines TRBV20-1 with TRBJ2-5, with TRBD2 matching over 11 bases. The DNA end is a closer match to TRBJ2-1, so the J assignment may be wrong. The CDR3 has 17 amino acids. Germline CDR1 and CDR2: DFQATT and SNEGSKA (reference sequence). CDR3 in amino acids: CSARASGRFWGYNDQFF. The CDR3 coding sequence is TGCAGTGCCCGCGCTAGCGGGAGGTTTTGGGGCTACAATGATCAGTTCTTC.

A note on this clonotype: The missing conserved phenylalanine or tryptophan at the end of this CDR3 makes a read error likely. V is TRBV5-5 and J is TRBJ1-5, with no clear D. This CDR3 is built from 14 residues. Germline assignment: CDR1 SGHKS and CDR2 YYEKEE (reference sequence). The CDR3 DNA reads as TGTGCCGGCAGCCCCCCTGGAGGCAATCAGCCCCAGCATTCT. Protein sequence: CAGSPPGGNQPQHS.

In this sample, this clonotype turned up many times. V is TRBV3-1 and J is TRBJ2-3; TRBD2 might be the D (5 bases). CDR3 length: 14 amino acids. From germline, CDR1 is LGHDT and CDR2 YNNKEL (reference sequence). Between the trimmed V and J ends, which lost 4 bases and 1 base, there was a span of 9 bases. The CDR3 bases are TGTGCCAGCAGCCTCAGCGGTGGCACAGATACGCAGTATTTT. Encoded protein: CASSLSGGTDTQYF.

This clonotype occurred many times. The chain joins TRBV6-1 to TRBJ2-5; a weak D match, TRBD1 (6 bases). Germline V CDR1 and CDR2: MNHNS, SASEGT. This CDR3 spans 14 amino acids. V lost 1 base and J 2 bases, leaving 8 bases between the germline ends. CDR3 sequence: CASSEGQAQETQYF. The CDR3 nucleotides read TGTGCCAGCAGTGAAGGACAGGCGCAAGAGACCCAGTACTTC.

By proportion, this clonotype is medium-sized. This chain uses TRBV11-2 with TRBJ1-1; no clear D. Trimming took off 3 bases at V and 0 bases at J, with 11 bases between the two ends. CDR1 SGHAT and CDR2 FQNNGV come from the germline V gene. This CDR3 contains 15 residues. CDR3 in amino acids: CASSFAGLLNTEAFF. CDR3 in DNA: TGTGCCAGCAGCTTCGCCGGACTGTTGAACACTGAAGCTTTCTTT.

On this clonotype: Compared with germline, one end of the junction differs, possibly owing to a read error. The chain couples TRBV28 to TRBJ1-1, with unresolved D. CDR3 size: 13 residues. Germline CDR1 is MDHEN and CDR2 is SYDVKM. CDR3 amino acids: CGSSSIRYTEAFF. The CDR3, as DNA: TGTGGCAGCAGTTCCATTCGGTACACTGAAGCTTTCTTT.

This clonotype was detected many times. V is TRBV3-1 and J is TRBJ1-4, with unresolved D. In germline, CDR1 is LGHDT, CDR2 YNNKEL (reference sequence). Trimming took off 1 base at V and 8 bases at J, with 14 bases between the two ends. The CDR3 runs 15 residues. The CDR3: CASSQVLGLEEKLFF. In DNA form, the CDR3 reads TGTGCCAGCAGCCAAGTCCTGGGGTTGGAAGAAAAACTGTTTTTT.

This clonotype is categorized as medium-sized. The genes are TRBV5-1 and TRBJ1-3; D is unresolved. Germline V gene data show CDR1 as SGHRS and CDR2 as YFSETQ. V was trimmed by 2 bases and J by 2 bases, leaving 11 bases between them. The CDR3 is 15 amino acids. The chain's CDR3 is CASSFSQETGNTIYF. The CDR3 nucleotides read TGCGCCAGCAGCTTTTCACAAGAAACTGGAAACACCATATATTTT.

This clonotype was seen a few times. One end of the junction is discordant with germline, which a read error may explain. The CDR3 DNA sequence: TGTGCCAGCAGTTTTGGCGGGTTCCACGAGCAGTACTTT. Encoded protein: CASSFGGFHEQYF. J is TRBJ2-7 and V is TRBV28, with D tentatively TRBD2 (5 bases). From germline, CDR1 is MDHEN and CDR2 SYDVKM. This CDR3 region has 13 residues.

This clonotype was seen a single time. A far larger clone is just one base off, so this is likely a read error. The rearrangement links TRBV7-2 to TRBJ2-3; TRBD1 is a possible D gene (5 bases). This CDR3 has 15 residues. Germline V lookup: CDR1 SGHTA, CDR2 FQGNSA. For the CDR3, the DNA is TGTGCCAGCAGCCGTCGACACGCACTCACAGGTACGCAGTATTTT. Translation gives CASSRRHALTGTQYF.

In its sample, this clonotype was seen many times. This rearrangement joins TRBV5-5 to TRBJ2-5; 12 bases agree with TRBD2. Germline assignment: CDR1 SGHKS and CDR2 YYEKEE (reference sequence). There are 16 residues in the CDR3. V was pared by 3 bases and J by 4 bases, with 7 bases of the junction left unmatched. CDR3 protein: CASSSSGRANLETQYF. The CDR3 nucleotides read TGTGCCAGCAGCTCTAGCGGGAGGGCCAATTTAGAGACCCAGTACTTC.

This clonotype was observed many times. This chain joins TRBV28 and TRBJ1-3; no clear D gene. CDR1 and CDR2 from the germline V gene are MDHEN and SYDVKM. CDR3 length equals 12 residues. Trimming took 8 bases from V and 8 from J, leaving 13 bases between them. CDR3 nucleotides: TGTGCCAGCGCAGGACTGGGTCACACCATATATTTT. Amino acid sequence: CASAGLGHTIYF.

In nucleotides, the CDR3 is TGTGCCAGCAGTCCTTGGACTTGGGGCATTCCCGGAAACACCATATATTTT. Protein: CASSPWTWGIPGNTIYF. The chain employs TRBV6-2 or TRBV6-3 and TRBJ1-3; D might be TRBD1 (5 bases). Germline CDR1 MNHEY, CDR2 SVGEGT. V shed 5 bases and J shed 4 bases, with 21 bases lying between them. CDR3 length: 17 amino acids.

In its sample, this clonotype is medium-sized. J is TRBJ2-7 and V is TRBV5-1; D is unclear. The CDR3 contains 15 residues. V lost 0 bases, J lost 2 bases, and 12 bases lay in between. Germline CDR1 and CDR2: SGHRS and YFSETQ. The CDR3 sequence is CASSLVAGHAYEQYF. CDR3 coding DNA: TGCGCCAGCAGCTTGGTGGCAGGTCACGCCTACGAGCAGTACTTC.

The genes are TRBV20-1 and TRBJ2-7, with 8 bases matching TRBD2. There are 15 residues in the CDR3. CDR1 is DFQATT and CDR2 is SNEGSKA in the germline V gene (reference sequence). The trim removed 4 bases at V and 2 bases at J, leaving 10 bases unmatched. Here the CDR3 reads CSAMAIGSGAYEQYF. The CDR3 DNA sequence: TGCAGTGCTATGGCTATCGGTAGCGGGGCCTACGAGCAGTACTTC.

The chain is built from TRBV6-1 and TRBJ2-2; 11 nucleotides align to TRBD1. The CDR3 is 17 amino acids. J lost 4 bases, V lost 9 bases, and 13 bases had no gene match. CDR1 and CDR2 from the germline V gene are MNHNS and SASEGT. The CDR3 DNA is TGTGCCAGTGCCAATCCGACGGGACAGGGGGGCACCGGGGAGCTGTTTTTT. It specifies CASANPTGQGGTGELFF.

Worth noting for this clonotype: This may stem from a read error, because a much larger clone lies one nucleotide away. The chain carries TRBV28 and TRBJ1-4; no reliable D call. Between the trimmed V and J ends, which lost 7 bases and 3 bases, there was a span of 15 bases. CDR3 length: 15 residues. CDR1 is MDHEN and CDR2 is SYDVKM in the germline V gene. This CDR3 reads CASNRMALSNEKLFF. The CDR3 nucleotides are TGTGCCAGCAATAGAATGGCTCTTTCTAATGAAAAACTGTTTTTT. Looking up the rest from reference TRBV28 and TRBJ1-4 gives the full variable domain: DVKVTQSSRYLVKRTGEKVFLECVQDMDHENMFWYRQDPGLGLRLIYFSYDVKMKEKGDIPEGYSVSREKKERFSLILESASTNQTSMYLCASNRMALSNEKLFFGSGTQLSVL.